Shown below are 21 T cell receptor beta chains from a single sample sequenced in a study of control samples from healthy donors and cancer patients. Sequenced by immunoSEQ multiplex PCR; TCRdb stores in-frame clones only, minus some. The sample carries 150,000 to 200,000 clones, 90% to 95% recorded once. Sequencing was done on a sample of blood. The origin of the receptors is a woman aged 40 to 50 in good health.

The genes are TRBV4-1 and TRBJ1-2; 8 positions match TRBD1. Germline-derived CDR1 and CDR2 are MGHRA and YSYEKL. V lost 3 bases and J lost 8; bases outside the gene matches: 8. This CDR3 has 14 residues. Here the CDR3 DNA reads TGCGCCAGCAGCCAGACAGGGGAAAAGGGGGGCTACACCTTC. This sequence encodes CASSQTGEKGGYTF.

This sequence joins TRBV11-2 and TRBJ2-7; possible D gene TRBD2, 5 bases. V lost 6 bases, J lost 0 bases, and 12 bases lay in between. The CDR3 contains 14 residues. Germline CDR1 SGHAT, CDR2 FQNNGV. CDR3 bases: TGTGCCAGCAGATCTGGACTGAACTCCTACGAGCAGTACTTC. Translation gives CASRSGLNSYEQYF.

The chain carries TRBV27 and TRBJ1-5; D not resolved. The CDR3 covers 14 residues. V was shortened by 0 bases and J by 4 bases, with 7 bases between the two germline ends. CDR1 is MNHEY, CDR2 SMNVEV, per germline (reference sequence). The CDR3 loop reads CASSLSRVNQPQHF. The CDR3 nucleotides read TGTGCCAGCAGTTTATCGAGAGTTAATCAGCCCCAGCATTTT.

The V gene is TRBV7-9, the J gene TRBJ2-7; TRBD2 might be the D (6 bases). Per the germline V gene, CDR1 is SEHNR and CDR2 is FQNEAQ (reference sequence). V was trimmed by 2 bases and J by 3 bases, leaving 11 bases between them. CDR3 length: 14 amino acids. CDR3 bases: TGTGCCAGCAGCTTACTAAGGGGAGGCTACGAGCAGTACTTC. Amino acids: CASSLLRGGYEQYF.

The chain has TRBV5-6 and TRBJ2-7; TRBD1 is a possible D gene (5 bases). The V gene's germline CDR1 is SGHDT and CDR2 YYEEEE. The CDR3 totals 17 residues. The V and J ends lost 3 bases and 6 bases respectively, with 25 bases between them. CDR3 nucleotides: TGTGCCAGCAGCTGGCTAGGGGCAGGGATAAGAGTTGGCGAGCAGTACTTC. Amino acids: CASSWLGAGIRVGEQYF.

The V gene is TRBV7-2, the J gene TRBJ2-3; D tentatively reads TRBD1 or TRBD2 (6 bases each). Germline V gene data show CDR1 as SGHTA and CDR2 as FQGNSA. V was shortened by 3 bases and J by 8 bases, with 18 bases between the two germline ends. The CDR3 runs 15 residues. CDR3 coding DNA: TGTGCCAGCAGCTTGCAGACCGAGCCGGGGGCTACGCAGTATTTT. This gives the protein CASSLQTEPGATQYF.

V is TRBV18 and J is TRBJ1-2, with 7 bases identical to TRBD1. Germline trimming cut 0 bases from V and 3 bases from J; bases unmatched to any gene: 4. Germline CDR1 is KGHSH and CDR2 is LQKENI. The CDR3 is 15 residues long. CDR3 loop: CASSPPTGIYYGYTF. CDR3 in DNA: TGTGCCAGCTCACCACCGACAGGGATTTACTATGGCTACACCTTC. Full variable domain (rest looked up from reference TRBV18 and TRBJ1-2): NAGVMQNPRHLVRRRGQEARLRCSPMKGHSHVYWYRQLPEEGLKFMVYLQKENIIDESGMPKERFSAEFPKEGPSILRIQQVVRGDSAAYFCASSPPTGIYYGYTFGSGTRLTVV.

The chain joins TRBV14 to TRBJ2-6; D is possibly TRBD1 (5 bases). The CDR3 contains 16 residues. Germline loops: CDR1 SGHDN, CDR2 FVKESK. V gave up 3 bases and J gave up 1 base, with 10 bases separating them. The chain's CDR3 is CASSQAGWSGANVLTF. The CDR3 DNA sequence: TGTGCCAGCAGCCAGGCAGGGTGGTCTGGGGCCAACGTCCTGACTTTC.

This chain uses TRBV7-2 with TRBJ1-1, with D hard to call. Germline CDR1 and CDR2: SGHTA and FQGNSA. The V end was cut by 1 base, the J end by 0 bases, with 9 bases between. This CDR3 contains 15 residues. This CDR3 reads CASSLGAGMNTEAFF. CDR3 nucleotide sequence: TGTGCCAGCAGCTTAGGAGCAGGAATGAACACTGAAGCTTTCTTT. Based on the CDR3 plus reference TRBV7-2 and TRBJ1-1, the full variable domain is GAGVSQSPSNKVTEKGKDVELRCDPISGHTALYWYRQSLGQGLEFLIYFQGNSAPDKSGLPSDRFSAERTGGSVSTLTIQRTQQEDSAVYLCASSLGAGMNTEAFFGQGTRLTVV.

The chain carries TRBV29-1 and TRBJ1-4, with a weak D call TRBD1 (5 bases). The V end lost 2 bases, the J end lost 10 bases, and 8 bases lay between the germline ends. The CDR3 length is 11 residues. Germline V gene lookup returns CDR1 SQVTM and CDR2 ANQGSEA. CDR3 coding DNA: TGCAGCGTTGAATGGGGGGGAAAACTGTTTTTT. As protein: CSVEWGGKLFF.

Points on this clone: Distinct nucleotide sequences in the sample also encode this CDR3. This rearrangement joins TRBV5-1 to TRBJ1-1; 9 bases are shared with TRBD1. Trimming at V came to 4 bases and at J to 4 bases, leaving 5 bases not matched to a gene. Germline lookup yields CDR1 SGHRS and CDR2 YFSETQ. CDR3 length equals 14 residues. CDR3 coding DNA: TGCGCCAGCAGCCCCCGACAGGGGGGCACTGAAGCTTTCTTT. Translated: CASSPRQGGTEAFF.

The genes are TRBV7-3 and TRBJ2-1, with D perhaps matching TRBD2 (5 bases). The germline CDR1 and CDR2 sequences are SGHTA and FQGTGA. V was pared by 5 bases and J by 6 bases, with 11 bases between. The CDR3 is 13 residues long. The CDR3 loop reads CASSPGMGNEQFF. The CDR3 coding sequence is TGTGCCAGCAGCCCGGGGATGGGCAATGAGCAGTTCTTC.

This chain connects TRBV7-2 to TRBJ1-2, with 10 positions matching TRBD1. Germline-derived CDR1 and CDR2 are SGHTA and FQGNSA. The V and J ends lost 5 bases and 4 bases, in that order; junction bases with no gene match: 4. The CDR3 runs to 14 residues. In DNA form, the CDR3 reads TGTGCCAGCAGCCCCCGGACAGGGGGCTATGGCTACACCTTC. Its protein product is CASSPRTGGYGYTF.

The chain uses TRBV18 and TRBJ1-2; D uncertain. The germline CDR1 and CDR2 sequences are KGHSH and LQKENI. Trimming removed 3 bases at V and 3 bases at J, with 11 bases between. The CDR3 contains 14 residues. This CDR3 is CASSPEDGYYGYTF. CDR3 nucleotide sequence: TGTGCCAGCTCACCCGAGGACGGATACTATGGCTACACCTTC.

The rearrangement joins TRBV5-1 to TRBJ1-1, with D possibly matching TRBD1 (5 bases). Germline V gives CDR1 SGHRS, CDR2 YFSETQ. This CDR3 contains 14 residues. V lost 0 bases and J lost 2, with 8 bases in between. The CDR3 nucleotides read TGCGCCAGCAGCTTGGGCAGGGCCAACACTGAAGCTTTCTTT. Translating gives CASSLGRANTEAFF.

V is TRBV3-1 (or the pseudogene TRBV3-2) and J is TRBJ1-1, with D perhaps TRBD1 (5 bases). The CDR3 is made up of 14 amino acids. Germline V gene sequence: CDR1 LGHDT, CDR2 YNNKEL (reference sequence). V was pared by 1 base and J by 2 bases, with 8 bases between. This CDR3 reads CASSQVQGNTEAFF. The CDR3 region has the DNA TGTGCCAGCAGCCAAGTCCAGGGAAACACTGAAGCTTTCTTT.

The genes are TRBV19 and TRBJ1-4; 8 nucleotides match TRBD1. Trimming removed 1 base from V and 8 bases from J; junction bases left unmatched: 3. Germline assignment: CDR1 LNHDA and CDR2 SQIVND (reference sequence). This CDR3 is 14 amino acids long. For the CDR3, the DNA is TGTGCCAGTAGTATAGGACAGGGGAGGGAAAAACTGTTTTTT. Its translation: CASSIGQGREKLFF.

This clone has just one count. The DNA of the CDR3 is TGTGCCAGCAGCGTAGCGGGTGGGTTCACAGATACGCAGTATTTT. This translates into CASSVAGGFTDTQYF. The chain is built from TRBV9 and TRBJ2-3, with D hard to call. The CDR3 is made up of 15 amino acids. The V gene lost 0 bases and the J gene lost 2 bases, with 10 bases spanning the gap. In germline, CDR1 is SGDLS, CDR2 YYNGEE.

This rearrangement joins TRBV4-3 to TRBJ1-3; D ambiguous. This CDR3 comprises 16 residues. Germline V gene data show CDR1 as LGHNA and CDR2 as YSLEER. V lost 0 bases to trimming and J lost 0 bases, with 9 bases between them. The CDR3 region has the DNA TGCGCCAGCAGCCAAGATTTTCACTCCTCTGGAAACACCATATATTTT. Its protein product is CASSQDFHSSGNTIYF.

The J gene is TRBJ1-6, the V gene TRBV5-4, with D unclear. V lost 0 bases, J lost 8 bases, and 12 bases lay in between. The CDR3 contains 15 residues. Germline lookup yields CDR1 SGHNT and CDR2 YYREEE (reference sequence). CDR3 amino acids: CASSLDLQLHSPLHF. The CDR3, as DNA: TGTGCCAGCAGCTTGGATTTACAGCTTCATTCACCCCTCCACTTT.

This clone appeared a single time. The chain joins TRBV3-1 (or the pseudogene TRBV3-2) to TRBJ1-4; tentatively, D is TRBD1 (5 bases). V lost 1 base and J lost 7, with 13 bases in between. The CDR3 contains 15 residues. Germline V gene data show CDR1 as LGHDT and CDR2 as YNNKEL (reference sequence). The CDR3, as DNA: TGTGCCAGCAGCCAAGTGCTCAGGGTATCTGAAAAACTGTTTTTT. This translates into CASSQVLRVSEKLFF.